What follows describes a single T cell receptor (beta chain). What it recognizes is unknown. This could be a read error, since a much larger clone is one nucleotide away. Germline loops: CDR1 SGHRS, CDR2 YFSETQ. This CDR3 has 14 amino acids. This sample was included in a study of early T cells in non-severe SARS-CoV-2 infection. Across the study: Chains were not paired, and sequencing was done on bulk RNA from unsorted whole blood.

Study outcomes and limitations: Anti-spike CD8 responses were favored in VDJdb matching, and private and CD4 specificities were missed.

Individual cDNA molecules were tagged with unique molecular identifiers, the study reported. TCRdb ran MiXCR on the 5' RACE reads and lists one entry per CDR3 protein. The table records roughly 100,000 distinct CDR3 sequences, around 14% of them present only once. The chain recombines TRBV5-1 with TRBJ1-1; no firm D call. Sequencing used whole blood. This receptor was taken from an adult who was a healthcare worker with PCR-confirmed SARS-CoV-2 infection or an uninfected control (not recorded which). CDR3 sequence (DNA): TGCGCCAGCAACTTGAGCGAGATGAACACTGAAGCTTTCTTT. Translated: CASNLSEMNTEAFF.